Below are 4 T cell receptor beta chains sequenced from a single sample in a study of CD4 T cells in relation to SARS-CoV-2 and coronaviruses. CD4+ T cells from unexposed donors were obtained before the COVID-19 pandemic (2011-2018). After about 10 days of culture, CD4+ T cells were isolated. Their antigen targets remain unknown. The protocol was immunoSEQ multiplex PCR, while the TCRdb copy is restricted to in-frame clones and leaves out a portion. The profile shows around 23,000 clones, over 65% of them singletons. The sequencing input was CD4+ T cells from PBMCs, cultured in vitro. The receptors were sampled from a human donor in good health.

V is TRBV2 and J is TRBJ2-2, with no clear D. This CDR3 is 14 amino acids long. V was pared by 7 bases and J by 2 bases, with 11 bases between. The germline V gene has CDR1 SNHLY and CDR2 FYNNEI. The chain's CDR3 is CASMFGFNTGELFF. Written as DNA, the CDR3 is TGTGCCAGCATGTTCGGGTTCAACACCGGGGAGCTGTTTTTT.

Sample share makes this clone hyperexpanded. This chain connects TRBV7-4 to TRBJ1-1, with D possibly matching TRBD1 (6 bases). The CDR3 loop spans 16 amino acids. Looked up from germline, CDR1 is SGHVT and CDR2 is SQSDAQ. V was cut by 1 base and J by 1 base, with 13 bases left in between. The CDR3 protein is CASSLGPGTSNTEAFF. The CDR3 DNA reads as TGTGCCAGCAGCTTAGGTCCCGGGACATCGAACACTGAAGCTTTCTTT.

This clone was counted once. The gene calls are TRBV6-5 and TRBJ2-7, with 7 bases that match TRBD1. Germline CDR1 reads MNHEY; CDR2 reads SVGAGI. This CDR3 contains 14 residues. With 2 bases clipped from V and 4 bases from J, the junction kept 5 bases outside the gene matches. CDR3 loop: CASSYGPGGYEQYF. CDR3 sequence (DNA): TGTGCCAGCAGTTACGGTCCAGGGGGATACGAGCAGTACTTC.

V is TRBV7-3 and J is TRBJ2-1, with D perhaps assigned TRBD1 or TRBD2 (6 bases each). The V end was cut by 5 bases, the J end by 2 bases, with 13 bases between. The CDR3 length is 15 residues. CDR1 SGHTA and CDR2 FQGTGA come from the germline V gene. The CDR3 here is CASSAWGATYNEQFF. The CDR3 coding sequence is TGTGCCAGCAGCGCTTGGGGGGCGACCTACAATGAGCAGTTCTTC.